The clone carrying this T cell receptor beta chain was detected only once. Repertoires were generated with immunoSEQ multiplex PCR, while TCRdb's copy carries only in-frame clones and drops some. The table shows about 1 million clones, with 65% to 80% occurring only once. The CDR3 is 15 amino acids. Germline trimming cut 7 bases from V and 4 bases from J; bases unmatched to any gene: 13. Germline-derived CDR1 and CDR2 are SGHRS and YFSETQ. The entry originates in a study of shared clonotypes between healthy human individuals. The receptor was isolated from a man aged 18 to 29 in good health. The chain links TRBV5-1 to TRBJ2-7; TRBD1 matches 8 bases. The sequenced sample was memory CD4+ T cells sorted from blood. As to subset: CD45RA-negative fraction. The CDR3 sequence is CASGDGTGHKYEQYF. The DNA for the CDR3 is TGCGCCAGCGGGGACGGGACAGGCCACAAGTACGAGCAGTACTTC.